The 15 T cell receptor beta chains given below trace back to one sample, sequenced in a study of PD-L1 blockade in urothelial cancer. TCRdb's table, derived via immunoSEQ multiplex PCR, lists solely in-frame clones and lacks some. This table has 55,000 or so clones, roughly 84% appearing once. This sample comprised PBMCs, obtained around atezolizumab (anti-PD-L1) treatment. The receptors here all came from a man aged 35 to 55 with urothelial cancer.

The chain has TRBV6-5 and TRBJ1-2, with 8 bases that match TRBD1. Germline V lookup: CDR1 MNHEY, CDR2 SVGAGI. J was trimmed by 4 bases and V by 4 bases; bases with no gene match: 8. CDR3 length equals 15 residues. DNA of the CDR3: TGTGCCAGCAGTTTCTTACGGACAGGGCCCTATGGCTACACCTTC. Protein: CASSFLRTGPYGYTF.

The chain recombines TRBV30 with TRBJ2-7; D not certain. The length of the CDR3 is 16 residues. Trimming cost V 4 bases and J 1 base, with 20 bases left between them. The germline V gene has CDR1 GTSNPN and CDR2 SVGIG (reference sequence). Here the CDR3 DNA reads TGTGCCTGGACCCCCCCAAGGCCGGCCAGGTCCTACGAGCAGTACTTC. It yields the protein CAWTPPRPARSYEQYF.

CDR3 sequence: CASSEGTGGSGPLAFF. CDR3 sequence (DNA): TGCGCCAGCAGCGAGGGGACAGGGGGGTCTGGTCCCCTAGCTTTCTTT. V gene TRBV5-1 combines with J gene TRBJ1-1; 11 nucleotides agree with TRBD1. The germline V gene encodes CDR1 SGHRS and CDR2 YFSETQ. The J segment lost 10 bases and the V segment lost 4 bases, leaving 15 bases of the junction unmatched. The CDR3 loop spans 16 amino acids.

The rearrangement links TRBV18 to TRBJ1-5, with 7 bases matching TRBD1. J gave up 2 bases and V 4 bases, and 8 bases lay outside the gene matches. The CDR3 has 16 residues. Germline V gene lookup returns CDR1 KGHSH and CDR2 LQKENI. The CDR3 DNA reads as TGTGCCAGCTCACACGTGACAGGGCCGGGCAATCAGCCCCAGCATTTT. It specifies CASSHVTGPGNQPQHF.

The J gene is TRBJ2-7, the V gene TRBV28; 10 positions match TRBD1. The germline V gene encodes CDR1 MDHEN and CDR2 SYDVKM. The J segment lost 6 bases and the V segment lost 6 bases, leaving 14 bases of the junction unmatched. The CDR3 spans 16 residues. CDR3 sequence (DNA): TGTGCCAGCAGCCCCCGATGGACAGGGGGATTCCGCGAGCAGTACTTC. It codes for CASSPRWTGGFREQYF.

The chain carries TRBV30 and TRBJ1-1, with D unresolved. CDR1 and CDR2 from the germline V gene are GTSNPN and SVGIG (reference sequence). This CDR3 has 13 amino acids. V lost 1 base and J 4 bases, leaving 10 bases between the germline ends. The CDR3 loop reads CAWSEQARTEAFF. CDR3 sequence (DNA): TGTGCCTGGAGTGAGCAGGCGCGCACTGAAGCTTTCTTT. The full variable domain, its missing parts supplied by reference TRBV30 and TRBJ1-1, is SQTIHQWPATLVQPVGSPLSLECTVEGTSNPNLYWYRQAAGRGLQLLFYSVGIGQISSEVPQNLSASRPQDRQFILSSKKLLLSDSGFYLCAWSEQARTEAFFGQGTRLTVV.

This chain joins TRBV28 and TRBJ2-7; no clear D gene. The CDR3 has 12 residues. V was clipped by 3 bases and J by 2 bases, with 5 bases between them. Per germline, CDR1 MDHEN and CDR2 SYDVKM. In DNA form, the CDR3 reads TGTGCCAGCAGTTTTAGTGCCTACGAGCAGTACTTC. Translation: CASSFSAYEQYF.

This chain links TRBV27 with TRBJ1-2; D is perhaps TRBD1 (5 bases). The CDR3 length is 14 residues. Trimming removed 5 bases at V and 4 bases at J, with 14 bases between. From germline, CDR1 is MNHEY and CDR2 SMNVEV (reference sequence). This CDR3 reads CASSPRERSYGYTF. CDR3 nucleotides: TGTGCCAGCAGTCCCAGGGAACGGAGCTATGGCTACACCTTC.

The rearrangement joins TRBV30 to TRBJ2-1, with D perhaps matching TRBD2 (5 bases). Germline values: CDR1 GTSNPN, CDR2 SVGIG (reference sequence). Trimming took off 5 bases at V and 1 base at J, with 9 bases between the two ends. The CDR3 runs 13 residues. DNA of the CDR3: TGTGCCTGGGTCCGGGGTTCCTACAATGAGCAGTTCTTC. Its protein product is CAWVRGSYNEQFF.

The chain combines TRBV2 with TRBJ2-4; D remains unclear. V gave up 7 bases and J gave up 5 bases, with 9 bases separating them. This CDR3 has 12 amino acids. The germline CDR1 and CDR2 sequences are SNHLY and FYNNEI. CDR3 sequence: CASNPVQNIQYF. CDR3 bases: TGTGCCAGCAATCCAGTCCAAAACATTCAGTACTTC.

The chain couples TRBV13 to TRBJ2-3; D may be TRBD1 (5 bases). Germline CDR1 reads PRHDT; CDR2 reads FYEKMQ (reference sequence). The V and J ends lost 5 bases and 1 base respectively, with 10 bases between them. The CDR3 runs to 14 residues. CDR3 protein: CASSLGLRTDTQYF. CDR3 DNA: TGTGCCAGCAGCCTGGGGCTTCGCACAGATACGCAGTATTTT.

The DNA for the CDR3 is TGTGCCAGTAGTACCGGGGTTCCTGAAAAACTGTTTTTT. Translated, it gives CASSTGVPEKLFF. This chain joins TRBV19 and TRBJ1-4, with unresolved D. Trimming took off 4 bases at V and 7 bases at J, with 10 bases between the two ends. This CDR3 comprises 13 residues. Germline V gene data show CDR1 as LNHDA and CDR2 as SQIVND (reference sequence).

The V gene is TRBV28, the J gene TRBJ1-1, with D unclear. The CDR3 has 12 amino acids. Looked up from germline, CDR1 is MDHEN and CDR2 is SYDVKM. Trimming pared 10 bases from V and 5 bases from J, leaving 14 bases between. CDR3 in DNA: TGTGCCACCACCCCCAGAGGGACTGAAGCTTTCTTT. Translating gives CATTPRGTEAFF.

The chain is built from TRBV2 and TRBJ1-5; tentatively, D is TRBD1 (6 bases). Germline lookup yields CDR1 SNHLY and CDR2 FYNNEI. CDR3 length equals 15 residues. V lost 3 bases and J lost 4, with 13 bases in between. CDR3 residues: CASSEAQGRNQPQHF. The CDR3 nucleotides read TGTGCCAGCAGTGAGGCACAGGGTAGGAATCAGCCCCAGCATTTT.

The rearrangement uses TRBV7-9 and TRBJ1-5; D is undetermined. This CDR3 has 13 amino acids. CDR1 and CDR2 from the germline V gene are SEHNR and FQNEAQ (reference sequence). V was clipped by 6 bases and J by 4 bases, with 10 bases between them. CDR3 protein: CASRSDGNQPQHF. Here the CDR3 DNA reads TGTGCCAGCAGATCCGACGGGAATCAGCCCCAGCATTTT.